The 25 T cell receptor beta chains listed next were all sequenced from one sample in a study of blood T cell repertoires in COVID-19. The assay was immunoSEQ multiplex PCR, and TCRdb's table has in-frame clones only and misses some. The table lists 130,000 to 150,000 clones, 75% to 90% of them singletons. The sequenced material came from peripheral blood. The origin of the receptors is a man in his fifties who had recovered from COVID-19.

The chain links TRBV27 to TRBJ2-5; TRBD1 matches at 9 bases. The CDR3 consists of 14 residues. With 6 bases clipped from V and 4 bases from J, the junction kept 6 bases outside the gene matches. Germline-derived CDR1 and CDR2 are MNHEY and SMNVEV (reference sequence). Here the CDR3 reads CASRPGQGRETQYF. The CDR3, as DNA: TGTGCCAGCAGGCCGGGACAGGGAAGAGAGACCCAGTACTTC.

V gene TRBV6-5 combines with J gene TRBJ1-2, with TRBD1 matching 9 bases. The CDR3 length is 14 residues. Germline V gives CDR1 MNHEY, CDR2 SVGAGI. V shed 6 bases and J 4 bases; nucleotides not matched to a gene: 6. CDR3 sequence reads: CASRWDRESYGYTF. CDR3 bases: TGTGCCAGCAGATGGGACAGGGAGAGCTATGGCTACACCTTC.

The V call is TRBV5-4, the J call TRBJ1-2; D remains ambiguous. The germline gives CDR1 SGHNT, CDR2 YYREEE (reference sequence). CDR3 length: 14 amino acids. Trimming removed 0 bases from V and 2 bases from J, with 8 bases in between. The CDR3 here is CASSLALQNYGYTF. The CDR3 DNA sequence: TGTGCCAGCAGCTTGGCTCTACAGAACTATGGCTACACCTTC.

Only a few counts were recorded for this clone. This rearrangement joins TRBV6-5 to TRBJ1-2, with 9 positions matching TRBD1. The germline V gene has CDR1 MNHEY and CDR2 SVGAGI. The CDR3 loop spans 13 amino acids. The ends lost 9 bases at V and 4 bases at J; junction bases unmatched: 6. As DNA, the CDR3 is TGTGCCAGTGGGGACAGGGTGGTCTATGGCTACACCTTC. This gives the protein CASGDRVVYGYTF.

This clone was counted once. The genes are TRBV19 and TRBJ1-3; D might be TRBD1 (5 bases). Germline CDR1 reads LNHDA; CDR2 reads SQIVND (reference sequence). The CDR3 loop spans 14 amino acids. V lost 2 bases and J 2 bases, leaving 7 bases between the germline ends. The CDR3 nucleotides are TGTGCCAGTAGTATACCAGGGACTGGAAACACCATATATTTT. This codes for CASSIPGTGNTIYF.

The chain has TRBV4-1 and TRBJ2-1, with TRBD1 matching 9 bases. In germline, CDR1 is MGHRA, CDR2 YSYEKL. This CDR3 comprises 15 residues. V was pared by 4 bases and J by 0 bases, with 1 base of the junction left unmatched. CDR3 residues: CASSPGQGSYNEQFF. The CDR3 nucleotides read TGCGCCAGCAGCCCGGGACAGGGCTCCTACAATGAGCAGTTCTTC.

J is TRBJ2-7 and V is TRBV19, with D maybe TRBD2 (5 bases). The germline V gene has CDR1 LNHDA and CDR2 SQIVND (reference sequence). V was pared by 3 bases and J by 7 bases, with 13 bases between. This CDR3 is 13 amino acids long. CDR3 sequence (DNA): TGTGCCAGTAGTATCGCCCCCCGCGGGGAGCAGTACTTC. Encoded protein: CASSIAPRGEQYF.

The rearrangement links TRBV4-1 to TRBJ1-1; TRBD1 might be the D (6 bases). V lost 4 bases and J lost 0, with 15 bases in between. The CDR3 totals 16 residues. Per the germline V gene, CDR1 is MGHRA and CDR2 is YSYEKL. The CDR3 is CASSLLIGQLNTEAFF. The DNA of the CDR3 is TGCGCCAGCAGCCTTCTCATAGGACAGTTGAACACTGAAGCTTTCTTT.

The table lists this clone with a count of one. The chain joins TRBV5-4 to TRBJ1-1; 8 bases are a match to TRBD1. The CDR3 length is 16 residues. The germline V gene has CDR1 SGHNT and CDR2 YYREEE (reference sequence). After removal of 1 base from V and 2 bases from J, the junction contained 7 bases not matched to a gene. The CDR3 spells CASSLLGQGINTEAFF. The CDR3, as DNA: TGTGCCAGCAGCTTGCTAGGACAGGGAATTAACACTGAAGCTTTCTTT.

This chain links TRBV5-1 with TRBJ2-5, with D tentatively TRBD2 (6 bases). The germline V and J ends were trimmed by 4 bases and 3 bases, with 13 bases remaining between them. Per germline, CDR1 SGHRS and CDR2 YFSETQ. This CDR3 comprises 14 residues. The CDR3 protein is CASSGGDLEETQYF. Here the CDR3 DNA reads TGCGCCAGCAGCGGCGGGGACCTGGAAGAGACCCAGTACTTC.

The chain links TRBV9 to TRBJ2-1, with TRBD1 identical over 8 bases. Germline V CDR1 and CDR2: SGDLS, YYNGEE. Trimming cost V 3 bases and J 5 bases; bases outside gene matches: 10. The CDR3 is made up of 16 amino acids. The CDR3 sequence is CASSAGHGQGDNEQFF. DNA of the CDR3: TGTGCCAGCAGCGCGGGCCACGGACAGGGTGACAATGAGCAGTTCTTC.

The rearrangement uses TRBV7-2 and TRBJ2-3; 11 bases match TRBD2. The CDR3 has 15 amino acids. In germline, CDR1 is SGHTA, CDR2 FQGNSA. V shed 3 bases, J shed 10 bases, and the junction held 9 bases outside the gene matches. The CDR3 DNA follows: TGTGCCAGCAGCTTTACCGGGACTAGCGGTACTGCGCAGTATTTT. It encodes CASSFTGTSGTAQYF.

This clone was counted once. The chain combines TRBV7-6 with TRBJ2-5; D remains unclear. Germline assignment: CDR1 SGHVS and CDR2 FNYEAQ. The CDR3 has 13 residues. V was clipped by 1 base and J by 5 bases, with 8 bases between them. The CDR3 nucleotides read TGTGCCAGCAGCTTAGAGCCCACCGAGACCCAGTACTTC. Its translation: CASSLEPTETQYF.

V and J are TRBV7-2 and TRBJ1-2, with D perhaps matching TRBD1 (6 bases). There are 14 residues in the CDR3. V lost 3 bases and J 5 bases, leaving 13 bases between the germline ends. Per germline, CDR1 SGHTA and CDR2 FQGNSA. The CDR3 region is CASSFNNRDYGYTF. The DNA of the CDR3 is TGTGCCAGCAGCTTTAATAACAGGGATTATGGCTACACCTTC.

The J gene is TRBJ1-6, the V gene TRBV6-5, with D maybe TRBD1 (5 bases). Germline-derived CDR1 and CDR2 are MNHEY and SVGAGI. Trimming removed 7 bases from V and 7 bases from J, with 14 bases in between. The CDR3 length is 14 residues. CDR3 sequence reads: CASIRGLENSPLHF. The CDR3 region has the DNA TGTGCCAGCATCCGGGGGTTGGAAAATTCACCCCTCCACTTT.

The chain combines TRBV4-1 with TRBJ1-1, with 9 positions matching TRBD1. This CDR3 is 16 amino acids long. Germline CDR1 MGHRA, CDR2 YSYEKL. Germline trimming cut 0 bases from V and 7 bases from J; bases unmatched to any gene: 9. CDR3 in amino acids: CASSQEGTGIWGEAFF. In DNA, the CDR3 is TGCGCCAGCAGCCAAGAAGGGACAGGGATTTGGGGTGAAGCTTTCTTT.

The rearrangement joins TRBV6-4 to TRBJ1-6; 10 nucleotides match TRBD1. With 0 bases clipped from V and 7 bases from J, the junction kept 3 bases outside the gene matches. The CDR3 loop spans 16 amino acids. Germline V gene data show CDR1 as MRHNA and CDR2 as SNTAGT. CDR3 sequence (DNA): TGTGCCAGCAGTGACTCTCGGACAGGGGGAAATTCACCCCTCCACTTT. It is translated as CASSDSRTGGNSPLHF.

V gene TRBV19 combines with J gene TRBJ1-2; 10 bases align to TRBD1. CDR3 length equals 14 residues. Trimming at V came to 7 bases and at J to 7 bases, leaving 9 bases not matched to a gene. Germline V CDR1 and CDR2: LNHDA, SQIVND (reference sequence). CDR3 nucleotides: TGTGCCAGTACCCGCGACAGGGGGCGCAGTGGCTACACCTTC. This gives the protein CASTRDRGRSGYTF. The full variable domain, in which reference TRBV19 and TRBJ1-2 provide the parts outside the CDR3, is DGGITQSPKYLFRKEGQNVTLSCEQNLNHDAMYWYRQDPGQGLRLIYYSQIVNDFQKGDIAEGYSVSREKKESFPLTVTSAQKNPTAFYLCASTRDRGRSGYTFGSGTRLTVV.

V and J are TRBV3-1 (or the pseudogene TRBV3-2) and TRBJ2-1; perhaps TRBD1 as D (5 bases). Germline values: CDR1 LGHDT, CDR2 YNNKEL (reference sequence). The CDR3 consists of 17 residues. With 3 bases removed from V and 0 bases from J, the gap between germline ends came to 15 bases. The CDR3 coding sequence is TGTGCCAGCAGCCAGAGTCTGGGGCCAAGCTCCTACAATGAGCAGTTCTTC. Amino acid sequence: CASSQSLGPSSYNEQFF.

This chain joins TRBV6-9 and TRBJ1-5, with 7 bases that match TRBD1. This CDR3 is built from 18 residues. After removal of 4 bases from V and 5 bases from J, the junction contained 17 bases not matched to a gene. In germline, CDR1 is MNHGY, CDR2 SVAAGI. CDR3 sequence (DNA): TGTGCCAGCAGTTCCGGGACAGCTCGCCGTAGGTCTCATCAGCCCCAGCATTTT. Translation gives CASSSGTARRRSHQPQHF.

Here the CDR3 DNA reads TGTGCCACCAGCAGGGGCCGGGACAGGAACCGGAATGAGCAGTTCTTC. It is translated as CATSRGRDRNRNEQFF. V and J are TRBV15 and TRBJ2-1; 8 positions match TRBD1. The CDR3 covers 16 residues. The J segment lost 7 bases and the V segment lost 3 bases, leaving 11 bases of the junction unmatched. Germline V gene sequence: CDR1 LNHNV, CDR2 YYDKDF (reference sequence).

V and J are TRBV10-3 and TRBJ2-1, with TRBD1 as a possible D gene (6 bases). Trimming left V 1 base short and J 6 bases short, with 13 bases between. CDR1 and CDR2 from the germline V gene are ENHRY and SYGVKD. The CDR3 spans 15 residues. The CDR3 DNA sequence: TGTGCCATCAGTGAGTTTGGGGGCGAAGGCAATGAGCAGTTCTTC. Translated: CAISEFGGEGNEQFF.

V and J are TRBV7-2 and TRBJ1-6, with D unclear. The V gene lost 1 base and the J gene lost 7 bases, with 8 bases spanning the gap. This CDR3 is built from 14 residues. Germline V gene data show CDR1 as SGHTA and CDR2 as FQGNSA. Here the CDR3 DNA reads TGTGCCAGCAGCTTAGGTCCCAGGAATTCACCCCTCCACTTT. It encodes CASSLGPRNSPLHF. Complete variable domain (other parts from reference TRBV7-2 and TRBJ1-6): GAGVSQSPSNKVTEKGKDVELRCDPISGHTALYWYRQSLGQGLEFLIYFQGNSAPDKSGLPSDRFSAERTGGSVSTLTIQRTQQEDSAVYLCASSLGPRNSPLHFGNGTRLTVT.

The chain is built from TRBV12-3 or TRBV12-4 and TRBJ1-1; D call uncertain. V was pared by 1 base and J by 1 base, with 4 bases between. The CDR3 loop spans 13 amino acids. CDR3 nucleotide sequence: TGTGCCAGCAGTTTAGGCGCGAACACTGAAGCTTTCTTT. This translates into CASSLGANTEAFF.

The chain combines TRBV24-1 with TRBJ2-1; D not resolved. The CDR3 is made up of 12 amino acids. V was clipped by 1 base and J by 5 bases, with 2 bases between them. The germline CDR1 and CDR2 sequences are KGHDR and SFDVKD. The CDR3 bases are TGTGCCACCAGTGATTTCGACAATGAGCAGTTCTTC. It specifies CATSDFDNEQFF.